Presented here are 10 T cell receptor beta chains from one specimen sequenced in a study of vaccination and CD4 T cells after COVID-19. The assay that was used to sequence DNA from cultured CD4+ T cells was the Oncomine TCR Beta short-read assay. Using its own MiXCR run on the PCR reads, TCRdb lists one record per CDR3 protein. The sample records around 15,000 distinct CDR3 sequences, less than 65% being singletons. No antigen has been identified for these receptors. Treatment in this sample: 10-day PBMC culture with coronavirus spike peptide pools or control peptides (ViraFEST assay). The sample taken for sequencing was CD4+ T cells from blood, cultured in vitro. The receptors here all came from a human donor who had recovered from COVID-19.

The gene calls are TRBV2 and TRBJ1-5, with 8 nucleotides matching TRBD1. The CDR3 length is 14 residues. Germline CDR1 reads SNHLY; CDR2 reads FYNNEI. The junction had 3 bases not matched to a gene; V was cut back by 4 bases and J by 4 bases. CDR3 nucleotide sequence: TGTGCCAGCAGTGGACAGGGGTGGAATCAGCCCCAGCATTTT. This encodes CASSGQGWNQPQHF.

The chain couples TRBV15 to TRBJ2-3; TRBD2 might be the D (6 bases). CDR1 LNHNV and CDR2 YYDKDF come from the germline V gene (reference sequence). The CDR3 spans 19 residues. V gave up 0 bases and J gave up 0 bases, with 19 bases separating them. CDR3 coding DNA: TGTGCCACCAGCAGAGAAGGTAGCGGAATACAAACTAGCACAGATACGCAGTATTTT. Translation gives CATSREGSGIQTSTDTQYF.

This chain links TRBV7-9 with TRBJ2-7; D gene ambiguous. The V gene lost 1 base and the J gene lost 3 bases, with 10 bases spanning the gap. The CDR3 covers 14 residues. CDR1 and CDR2 from the germline V gene are SEHNR and FQNEAQ (reference sequence). The CDR3 loop is CASSLEAEFYEQYF. CDR3 nucleotides: TGTGCCAGCAGCTTAGAGGCAGAGTTCTACGAGCAGTACTTC.

The genes are TRBV20-1 and TRBJ2-2; TRBD2 is a possible D gene (7 bases). CDR3 size: 16 residues. Germline CDR1 DFQATT, CDR2 SNEGSKA (reference sequence). V gave up 2 bases and J gave up 3 bases, with 16 bases separating them. The CDR3 sequence is CSARSRWGGHTGELFF. CDR3 in DNA: TGCAGTGCTAGATCGAGGTGGGGGGGGCACACCGGGGAGCTGTTTTTT.

The J gene is TRBJ2-1, the V gene TRBV11-1; possibly TRBD1 or TRBD2 for D (6 bases each). CDR1 and CDR2 (germline): SGHAT, FQDESV (reference sequence). The CDR3 loop spans 13 amino acids. With 3 bases removed from V and 9 bases from J, the gap between germline ends came to 12 bases. CDR3 protein: CASSFEQGGEQFF. The CDR3 DNA sequence: TGTGCCAGCAGCTTCGAACAGGGAGGTGAGCAGTTCTTC.

The V call is TRBV6-1, the J call TRBJ1-4; maybe TRBD1 (6 bases). CDR1 is MNHNS, CDR2 SASEGT, per germline. The length of the CDR3 is 14 residues. V was clipped by 7 bases and J by 1 base, with 10 bases between them. The CDR3 DNA is TGTGCCAGCATAGTAGGGGGAACTAATGAAAAACTGTTTTTT. Translated, it gives CASIVGGTNEKLFF.

This clonotype was counted a single time. This chain uses TRBV6-1 with TRBJ1-2, with TRBD1 identical over 10 bases. There are 15 residues in the CDR3. Germline trimming cut 5 bases from V and 4 bases from J; bases unmatched to any gene: 7. The germline V gene encodes CDR1 MNHNS and CDR2 SASEGT. The CDR3 protein is CASSMTGGRSYGYTF. In DNA form, the CDR3 reads TGTGCCAGCAGTATGACAGGGGGCAGAAGCTATGGCTACACCTTC.

The rearrangement joins TRBV21-1 to TRBJ2-7; the D call TRBD1 from the table was never checked on the DNA. TRBV21-1 is a pseudogene segment. This CDR3 is built from 14 residues. Here the CDR3 reads CASSKWGTGGEQYF. The CDR3, as DNA: TGTGCCAGCAGCAAATGGGGGACAGGTGGGGAGCAGTACTTC.

V and J are TRBV30 and TRBJ1-1, with D uncertain. The V gene's germline CDR1 is GTSNPN and CDR2 SVGIG (reference sequence). This CDR3 comprises 13 residues. V was pared by 4 bases and J by 4 bases, with 13 bases between. CDR3 residues: CAWNPARGTEAFF. CDR3 DNA sequence: TGTGCCTGGAACCCCGCCCGGGGCACTGAAGCTTTCTTT.

This chain connects TRBV14 to TRBJ1-5; 7 bases align to TRBD1. Trimming cost V 0 bases and J 3 bases; bases outside gene matches: 11. The length of the CDR3 is 18 residues. Germline assignment: CDR1 SGHDN and CDR2 FVKESK. CDR3 protein: CASSQDRSETGINQPQHF. CDR3 DNA: TGTGCCAGCAGCCAAGATCGATCCGAGACAGGGATCAATCAGCCCCAGCATTTT.